This TCR beta chain was identified in a study of T-cell reconstitution after alpha-beta-depleted transplantation in children. This clonotype was detected a few times. Antigen unknown. This CDR3 has 15 amino acids. Germline V gives CDR1 ENHRY, CDR2 SYGVKD. The V gene end was trimmed by 3 bases and the J gene end by 7 bases; junction bases not matched to a gene: 7. Regarding the study as a whole: Several hundred graft clones that had expanded were reportedly the source of alpha-beta T cells about two months after transplant.

The TCRbeta library was prepared with unique molecular identifiers. TCRdb re-derived calls from the PCR reads in MiXCR, one entry per CDR3 protein. Among roughly 340,000 distinct CDR3 sequences listed, 15% to 20% were seen once. The material was PBMCs, mostly from graft donor cells, obtained 360 days after TCRalphabeta/CD19-depleted stem cell transplant. This chain joins TRBV10-3 and TRBJ2-1; 9 bases fit TRBD1. The receptor was derived from a male patient between 2 and 9 years old who had a stem cell transplant for acute lymphoblastic leukemia, so the T cells may come from the graft donor. CDR3 coding DNA: TGTGCCATCAGTGACTGGGGACAGGGTTTAAATGAGCAGTTCTTC. Translated: CAISDWGQGLNEQFF.